Sequencing of this TCR beta chain was carried out in a study of blood T cell repertoires in COVID-19. Here immunoSEQ multiplex PCR was the method, and the copy in TCRdb shows in-frame clones only, minus some. The table includes some 190,000 clones, 85% detected once. The table lists this clone with a count of one. The material sequenced was peripheral blood. The clonotype was recovered from a woman aged 60-70 years with acute or convalescent COVID-19.

In DNA form, the CDR3 reads TGTGCCAGCAGCTTACTAGCGGGAGGTAACAATGAGCAGTTCTTC. Its translation: CASSLLAGGNNEQFF. The V gene is TRBV7-2, the J gene TRBJ2-1; 11 bases map to TRBD2. The CDR3 runs to 15 residues. CDR1 is SGHTA and CDR2 is FQGNSA in the germline V gene. V shed 2 bases and J 5 bases; nucleotides not matched to a gene: 2.